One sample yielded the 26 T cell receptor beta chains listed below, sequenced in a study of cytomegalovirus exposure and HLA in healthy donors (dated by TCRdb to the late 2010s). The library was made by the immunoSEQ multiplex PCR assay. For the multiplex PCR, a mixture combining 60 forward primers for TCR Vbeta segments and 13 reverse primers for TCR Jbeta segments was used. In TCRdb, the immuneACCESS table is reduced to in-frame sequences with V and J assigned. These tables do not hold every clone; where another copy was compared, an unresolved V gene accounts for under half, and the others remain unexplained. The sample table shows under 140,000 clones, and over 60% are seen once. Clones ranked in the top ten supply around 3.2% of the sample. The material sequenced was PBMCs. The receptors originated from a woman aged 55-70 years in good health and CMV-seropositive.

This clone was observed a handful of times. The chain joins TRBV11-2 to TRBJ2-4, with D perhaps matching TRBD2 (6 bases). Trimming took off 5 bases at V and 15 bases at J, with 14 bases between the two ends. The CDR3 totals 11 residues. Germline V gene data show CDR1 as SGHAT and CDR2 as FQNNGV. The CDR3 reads CASSLGGITYF. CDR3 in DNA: TGTGCCAGCAGCCTTGGCGGGATAACGTACTTC.

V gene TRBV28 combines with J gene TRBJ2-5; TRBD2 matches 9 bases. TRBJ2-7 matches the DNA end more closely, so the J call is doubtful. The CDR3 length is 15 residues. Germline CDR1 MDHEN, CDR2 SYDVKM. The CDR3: CASTPGLAGPLEQYF. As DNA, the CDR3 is TGTGCCAGCACCCCGGGACTAGCTGGGCCCCTCGAGCAGTACTTC.

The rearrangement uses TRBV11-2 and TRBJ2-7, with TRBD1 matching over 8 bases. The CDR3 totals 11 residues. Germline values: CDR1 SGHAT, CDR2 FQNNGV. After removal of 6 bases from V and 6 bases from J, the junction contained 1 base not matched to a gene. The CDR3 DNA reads TGTGCCAGCAGGACAGGGGTCGAGCAGTACTTC. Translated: CASRTGVEQYF.

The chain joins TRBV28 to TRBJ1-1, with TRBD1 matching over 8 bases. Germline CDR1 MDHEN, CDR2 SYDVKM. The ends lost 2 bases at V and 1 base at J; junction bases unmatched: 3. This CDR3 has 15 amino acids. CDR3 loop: CASSLGTGGNTEAFF. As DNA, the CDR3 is TGTGCCAGCAGTTTAGGGACAGGTGGGAACACTGAAGCTTTCTTT.

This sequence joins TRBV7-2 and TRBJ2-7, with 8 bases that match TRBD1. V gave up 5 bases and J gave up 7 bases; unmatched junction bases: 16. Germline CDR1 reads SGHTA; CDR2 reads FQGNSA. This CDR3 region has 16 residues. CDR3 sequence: CASSAWTGIGPPEQYF. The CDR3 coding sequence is TGTGCCAGCAGCGCCTGGACAGGGATCGGGCCTCCGGAGCAGTACTTC.

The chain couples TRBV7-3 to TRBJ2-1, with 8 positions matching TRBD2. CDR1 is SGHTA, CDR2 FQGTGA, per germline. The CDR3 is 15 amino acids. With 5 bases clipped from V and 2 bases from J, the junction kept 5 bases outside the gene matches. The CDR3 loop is CASSLTSAAYNEQFF. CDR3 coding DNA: TGTGCCAGCAGCCTGACTAGCGCGGCCTACAATGAGCAGTTCTTC.

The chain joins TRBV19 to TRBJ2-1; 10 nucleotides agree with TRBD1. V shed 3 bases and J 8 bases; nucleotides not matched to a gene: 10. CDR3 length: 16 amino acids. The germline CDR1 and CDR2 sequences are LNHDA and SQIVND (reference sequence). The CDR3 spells CASSMAWTGGIDEQFF. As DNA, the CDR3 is TGTGCCAGTAGTATGGCGTGGACAGGGGGAATTGATGAGCAGTTCTTC.

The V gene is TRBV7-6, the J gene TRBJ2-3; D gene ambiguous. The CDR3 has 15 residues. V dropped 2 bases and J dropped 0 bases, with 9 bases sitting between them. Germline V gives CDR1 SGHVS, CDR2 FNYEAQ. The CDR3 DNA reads TGTGCCAGCAGCTTAAACGCGGAAAGCACAGATACGCAGTATTTT. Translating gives CASSLNAESTDTQYF.

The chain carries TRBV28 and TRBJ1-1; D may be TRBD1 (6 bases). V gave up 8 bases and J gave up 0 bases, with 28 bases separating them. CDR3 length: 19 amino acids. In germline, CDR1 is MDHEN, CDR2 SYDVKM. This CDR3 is CASFHYGTPLDGMNTEAFF. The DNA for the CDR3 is TGTGCCAGCTTTCATTACGGGACACCATTGGATGGTATGAACACTGAAGCTTTCTTT.

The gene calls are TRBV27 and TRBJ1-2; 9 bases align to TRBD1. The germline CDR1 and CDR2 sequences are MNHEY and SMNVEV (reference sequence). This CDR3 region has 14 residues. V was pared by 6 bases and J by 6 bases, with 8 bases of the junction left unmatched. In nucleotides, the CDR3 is TGTGCCAGCAGGCTGAACAGGGGGCCTGATGGCTACACCTTC. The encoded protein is CASRLNRGPDGYTF.

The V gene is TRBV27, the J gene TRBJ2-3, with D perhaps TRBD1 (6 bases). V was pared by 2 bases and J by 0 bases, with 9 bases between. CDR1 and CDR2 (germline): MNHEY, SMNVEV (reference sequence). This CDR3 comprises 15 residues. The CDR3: CASSLGQSSTDTQYF. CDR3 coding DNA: TGTGCCAGCAGTTTAGGACAGTCTAGCACAGATACGCAGTATTTT.

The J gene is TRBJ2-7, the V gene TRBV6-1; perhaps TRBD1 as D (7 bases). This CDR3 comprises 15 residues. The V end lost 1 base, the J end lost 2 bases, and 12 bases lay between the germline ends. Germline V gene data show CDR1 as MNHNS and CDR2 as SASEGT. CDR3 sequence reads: CASSEGRGPPYEQYF. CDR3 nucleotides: TGTGCCAGCAGTGAAGGGAGGGGGCCACCCTACGAGCAGTACTTC.

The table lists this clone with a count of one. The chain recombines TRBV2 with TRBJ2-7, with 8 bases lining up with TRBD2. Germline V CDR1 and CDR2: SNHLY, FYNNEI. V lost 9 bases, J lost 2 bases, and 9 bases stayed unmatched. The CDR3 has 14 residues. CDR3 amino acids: CASISGTLAYEQYF. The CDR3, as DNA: TGTGCCAGTATTAGCGGGACTCTTGCCTACGAGCAGTACTTC.

In DNA, the CDR3 is TGTGCCAGCAATCCACTCAGGGTTCAGCCCCAGCATTTT. Its protein is CASNPLRVQPQHF. V usage is TRBV6-5 and J usage is TRBJ1-5; D might be TRBD1 (5 bases). The CDR3 extends over 13 amino acids. Germline loops: CDR1 MNHEY, CDR2 SVGAGI. The V end lost 7 bases, the J end lost 6 bases, and 13 bases lay between the germline ends.

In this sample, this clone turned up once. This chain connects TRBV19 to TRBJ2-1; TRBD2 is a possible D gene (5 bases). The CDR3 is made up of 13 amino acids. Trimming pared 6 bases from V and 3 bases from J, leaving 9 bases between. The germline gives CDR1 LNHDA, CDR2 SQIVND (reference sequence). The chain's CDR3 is CASRDWYYNEQFF. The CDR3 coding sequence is TGTGCCAGTAGGGACTGGTACTACAATGAGCAGTTCTTC.

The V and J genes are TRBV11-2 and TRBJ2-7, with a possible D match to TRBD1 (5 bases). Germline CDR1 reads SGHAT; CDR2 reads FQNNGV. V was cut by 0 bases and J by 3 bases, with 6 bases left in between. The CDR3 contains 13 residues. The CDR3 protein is CASSLETDYEQYF. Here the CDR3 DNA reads TGTGCCAGCAGCTTAGAGACAGACTACGAGCAGTACTTC.

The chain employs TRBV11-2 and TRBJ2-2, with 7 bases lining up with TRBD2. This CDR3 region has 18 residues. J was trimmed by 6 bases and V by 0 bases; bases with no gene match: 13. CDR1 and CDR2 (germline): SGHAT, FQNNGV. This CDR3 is CASSLDLVRAGRAGELFF. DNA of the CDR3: TGTGCCAGCAGCTTAGATTTAGTAAGAGCAGGGAGGGCCGGGGAGCTGTTTTTT.

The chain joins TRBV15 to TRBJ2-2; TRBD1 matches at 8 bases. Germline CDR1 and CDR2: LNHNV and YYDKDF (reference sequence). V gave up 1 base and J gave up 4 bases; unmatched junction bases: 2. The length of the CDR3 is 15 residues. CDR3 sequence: CATSRGTGGTGELFF. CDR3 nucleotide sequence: TGTGCCACCAGCAGAGGAACAGGGGGCACCGGGGAGCTGTTTTTT. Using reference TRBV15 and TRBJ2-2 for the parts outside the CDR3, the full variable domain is DAMVIQNPRYQVTQFGKPVTLSCSQTLNHNVMYWYQQKSSQAPKLLFHYYDKDFNNEADTPDNFQSRRPNTSFCFLDIRSPGLGDTAMYLCATSRGTGGTGELFFGEGSRLTVL.

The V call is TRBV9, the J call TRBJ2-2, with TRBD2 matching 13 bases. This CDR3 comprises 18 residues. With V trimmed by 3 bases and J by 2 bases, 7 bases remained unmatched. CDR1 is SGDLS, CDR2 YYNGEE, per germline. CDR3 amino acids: CASSGSGTSGINTGELFF. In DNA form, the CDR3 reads TGTGCCAGCAGCGGCTCCGGGACTAGCGGGATCAACACCGGGGAGCTGTTTTTT. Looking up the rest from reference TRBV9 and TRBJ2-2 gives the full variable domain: DSGVTQTPKHLITATGQRVTLRCSPRSGDLSVYWYQQSLDQGLQFLIQYYNGEERAKGNILERFSAQQFPDLHSELNLSSLELGDSALYFCASSGSGTSGINTGELFFGEGSRLTVL.

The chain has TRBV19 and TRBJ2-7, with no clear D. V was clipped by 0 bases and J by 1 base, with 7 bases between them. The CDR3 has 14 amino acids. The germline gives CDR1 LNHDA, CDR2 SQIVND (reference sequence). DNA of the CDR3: TGTGCCAGTAGTATAGATGCAGATTCCTACGAGCAGTACTTC. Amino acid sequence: CASSIDADSYEQYF.

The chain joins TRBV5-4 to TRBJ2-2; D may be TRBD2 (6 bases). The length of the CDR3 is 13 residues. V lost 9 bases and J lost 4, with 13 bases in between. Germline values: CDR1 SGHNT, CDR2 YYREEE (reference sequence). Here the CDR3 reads CATAPGVTGELFF. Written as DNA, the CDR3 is TGTGCCACCGCACCGGGGGTCACCGGGGAGCTGTTTTTT.

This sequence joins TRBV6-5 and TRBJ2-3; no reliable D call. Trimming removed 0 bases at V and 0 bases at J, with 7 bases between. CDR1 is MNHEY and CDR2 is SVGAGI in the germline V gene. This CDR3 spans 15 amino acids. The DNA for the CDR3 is TGTGCCAGCAGTTACTCGATGGCTAGCACAGATACGCAGTATTTT. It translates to CASSYSMASTDTQYF.

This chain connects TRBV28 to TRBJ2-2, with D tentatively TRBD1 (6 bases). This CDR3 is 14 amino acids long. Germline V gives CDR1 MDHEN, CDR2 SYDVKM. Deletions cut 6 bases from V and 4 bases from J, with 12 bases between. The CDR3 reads CASRSGQFTGELFF. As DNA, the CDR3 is TGTGCCAGCAGATCAGGACAGTTCACCGGGGAGCTGTTTTTT.

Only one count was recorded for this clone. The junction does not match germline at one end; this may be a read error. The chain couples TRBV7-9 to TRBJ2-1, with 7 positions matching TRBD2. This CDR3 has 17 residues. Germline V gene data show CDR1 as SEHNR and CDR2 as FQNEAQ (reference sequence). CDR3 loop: CSSSSNTGGYHYNEQFF. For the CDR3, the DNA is TGTTCCAGCAGCTCGAATACGGGGGGATACCACTACAATGAGCAGTTCTTC.

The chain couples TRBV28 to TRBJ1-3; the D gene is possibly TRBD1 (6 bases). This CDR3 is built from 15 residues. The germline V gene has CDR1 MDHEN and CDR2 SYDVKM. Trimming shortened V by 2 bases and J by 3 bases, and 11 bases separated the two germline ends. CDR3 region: CASSLMGAGGNTIYF. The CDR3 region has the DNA TGTGCCAGCAGTTTAATGGGGGCCGGTGGAAACACCATATATTTT.

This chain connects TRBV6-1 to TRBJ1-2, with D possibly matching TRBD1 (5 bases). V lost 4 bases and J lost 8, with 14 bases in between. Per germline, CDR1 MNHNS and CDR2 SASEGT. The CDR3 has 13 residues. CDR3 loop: CASSVDSLRGYTF. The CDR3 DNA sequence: TGTGCCAGCAGTGTAGACAGTTTGAGGGGCTACACCTTC.